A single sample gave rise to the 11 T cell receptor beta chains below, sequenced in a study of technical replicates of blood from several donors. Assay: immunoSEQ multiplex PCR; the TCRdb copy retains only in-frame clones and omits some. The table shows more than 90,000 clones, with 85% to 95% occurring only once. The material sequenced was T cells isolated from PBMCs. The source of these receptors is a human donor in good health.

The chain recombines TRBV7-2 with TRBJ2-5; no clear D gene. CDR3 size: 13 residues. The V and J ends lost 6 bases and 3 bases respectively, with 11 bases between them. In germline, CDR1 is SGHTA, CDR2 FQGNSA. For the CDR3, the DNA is TGTGCCAGCAGGTGGAGTGTGGAAGAGACCCAGTACTTC. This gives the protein CASRWSVEETQYF.

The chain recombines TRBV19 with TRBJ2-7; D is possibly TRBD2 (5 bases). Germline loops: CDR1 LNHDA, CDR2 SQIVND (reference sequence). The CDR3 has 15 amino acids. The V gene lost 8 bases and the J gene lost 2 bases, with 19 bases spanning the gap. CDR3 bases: TGTGCCAGTGCCGCGAGTGCTAGCCGGACCTACGAGCAGTACTTC. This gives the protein CASAASASRTYEQYF.

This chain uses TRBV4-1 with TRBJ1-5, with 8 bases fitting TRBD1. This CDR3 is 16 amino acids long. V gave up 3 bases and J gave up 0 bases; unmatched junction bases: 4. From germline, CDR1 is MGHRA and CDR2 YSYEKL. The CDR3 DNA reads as TGCGCCAGCAGCCATAGGACAGGGTCTAGCAATCAGCCCCAGCATTTT. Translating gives CASSHRTGSSNQPQHF.

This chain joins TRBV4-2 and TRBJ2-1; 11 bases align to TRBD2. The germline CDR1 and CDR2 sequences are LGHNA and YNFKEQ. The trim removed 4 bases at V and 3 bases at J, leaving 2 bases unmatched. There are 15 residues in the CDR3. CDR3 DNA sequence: TGTGCCAGCAGCCGGGGACTAGCGGACTACAATGAGCAGTTCTTC. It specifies CASSRGLADYNEQFF.

The CDR3 region has the DNA TGTGCCAGCTCGAGCTCCCGTAACACTGAAGCTTTCTTT. Its translation: CASSSSRNTEAFF. This chain links TRBV27 with TRBJ1-1; D is undetermined. The germline CDR1 and CDR2 sequences are MNHEY and SMNVEV (reference sequence). This CDR3 is built from 13 residues. Trimming removed 8 bases at V and 2 bases at J, with 12 bases between.

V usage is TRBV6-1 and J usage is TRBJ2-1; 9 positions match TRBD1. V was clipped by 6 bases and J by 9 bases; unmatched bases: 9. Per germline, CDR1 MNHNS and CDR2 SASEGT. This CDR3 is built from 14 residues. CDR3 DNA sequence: TGTGCCAGCAGCCGGACAGGGGAATTGGGTGAGCAGTTCTTC. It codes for CASSRTGELGEQFF.

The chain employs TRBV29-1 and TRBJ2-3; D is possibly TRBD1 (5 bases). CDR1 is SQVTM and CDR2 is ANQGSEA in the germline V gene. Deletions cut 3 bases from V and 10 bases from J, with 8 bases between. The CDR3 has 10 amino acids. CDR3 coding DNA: TGCAGCGTTGACGTGACAGCGCAGTATTTT. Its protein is CSVDVTAQYF.

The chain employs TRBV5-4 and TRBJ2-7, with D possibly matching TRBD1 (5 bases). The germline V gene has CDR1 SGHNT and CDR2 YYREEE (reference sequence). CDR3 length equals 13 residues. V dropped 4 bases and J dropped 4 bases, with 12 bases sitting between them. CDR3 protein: CASSTWTNYEQYF. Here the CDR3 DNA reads TGTGCCAGCAGCACCTGGACAAATTACGAGCAGTACTTC.

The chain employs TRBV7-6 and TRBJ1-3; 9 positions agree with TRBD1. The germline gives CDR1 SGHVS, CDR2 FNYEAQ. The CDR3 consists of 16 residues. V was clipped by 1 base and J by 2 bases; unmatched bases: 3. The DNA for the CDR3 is TGTGCCAGCAGCTTAGTAGGGACAGGGACTGGAAACACCATATATTTT. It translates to CASSLVGTGTGNTIYF.

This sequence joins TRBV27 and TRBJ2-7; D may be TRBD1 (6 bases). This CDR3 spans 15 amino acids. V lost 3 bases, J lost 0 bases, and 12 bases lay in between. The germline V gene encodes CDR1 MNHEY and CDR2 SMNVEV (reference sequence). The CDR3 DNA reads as TGTGCCAGCAGTTTTTTCAGGGGACCCTCCTACGAGCAGTACTTC. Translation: CASSFFRGPSYEQYF.

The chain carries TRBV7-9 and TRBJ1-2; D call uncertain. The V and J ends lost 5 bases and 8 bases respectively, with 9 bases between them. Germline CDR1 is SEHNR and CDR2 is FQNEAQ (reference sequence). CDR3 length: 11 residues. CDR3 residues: CASSRTWGYTF. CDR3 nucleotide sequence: TGTGCCAGCAGCCGCACTTGGGGCTACACCTTC.